This TCR beta chain was retrieved from a study of CD8+ T cells in alopecia areata. Isolated RNA was reverse transcribed into cDNA used as the sequencing template. Assay used: immunoSEQ multiplex PCR; TCRdb lists only in-frame clones, some missing. Of 150,000 to 200,000 clones in the sample, approximately 60% are singletons; the top ten hold more than 4.5%. This CDR3 is built from 15 residues. CDR1 is SQVTM, CDR2 ANQGSEA, per germline. This clone was observed a few times. One junction end disagrees with the germline gene, perhaps due to a read error. The receptor comes from a human donor in good health. This chain joins TRBV29-1 and TRBJ2-3, with TRBD2 matching over 14 bases. Sequencing was performed on CD4+ T cells sorted from blood. The CDR3 nucleotides read TGCAGCGCCGCCGGGACTAGCGGGAGCACAAATACGCAGTATTTT. Protein sequence: CSAAGTSGSTNTQYF.